Presented here are 4 T cell receptor beta chains from one specimen sequenced in a study of blood T cells in healthy people across ages. Then a second PCR, running about 7 to 11 cycles, was carried out with a sample-barcoded 5' primer and a J-beta primer mix. One entry per CDR3 protein, called by TCRdb with MiXCR from the 5' RACE reads. The table shows around 1.5 million distinct CDR3 sequences, with 34% occurring only once. The sample taken for sequencing was blood. All receptors derive from a woman aged 30 to 39 in good health.

The chain employs TRBV28 and TRBJ2-3; maybe TRBD2 (6 bases). V lost 4 bases, J lost 8 bases, and 19 bases lay in between. The CDR3 consists of 15 residues. Germline-derived CDR1 and CDR2 are MDHEN and SYDVKM. The CDR3 loop is CASSSTYWEAGTQYF. The CDR3 DNA is TGTGCCAGCAGTTCGACCTACTGGGAGGCGGGTACGCAGTATTTT.

The chain recombines TRBV10-1 with TRBJ2-3; D tentatively reads TRBD1 or TRBD2 (5 bases each). CDR1 WNHNN and CDR2 SYGVQD come from the germline V gene (reference sequence). The V and J ends lost 2 bases and 0 bases respectively, with 12 bases between them. The length of the CDR3 is 16 residues. CDR3 in amino acids: CASSEQTRGSTDTQYF. In nucleotides, the CDR3 is TGCGCCAGCAGTGAGCAAACTAGGGGTAGCACAGATACGCAGTATTTT.

With respect to this clonotype: One end of the junction fails to match germline, which may point to a read error. The CDR3 DNA follows: TGCGCCAGCAGCATGGGCCTAAACTATGGCTGCACCTTC. Amino acid sequence: CASSMGLNYGCTF. V and J are TRBV5-1 and TRBJ1-2; D is uncertain. Germline V gives CDR1 SGHRS, CDR2 YFSETQ. The length of the CDR3 is 13 residues.

The rearrangement joins TRBV15 to TRBJ2-3, with TRBD1 matching over 9 bases. Germline CDR1 and CDR2: LNHNV and YYDKDF (reference sequence). There are 14 residues in the CDR3. The V and J ends lost 6 bases and 1 base, in that order; junction bases with no gene match: 2. The CDR3 DNA follows: TGTGCCACCAGGTGGACAGGGGGCACAGATACGCAGTATTTT. Translated: CATRWTGGTDTQYF.